Below are 28 T cell receptor beta chains sequenced from a single sample in a study of cytomegalovirus exposure and HLA in healthy donors. In the PCR, 60 Vbeta and 13 Jbeta primers were used. TCRdb's copy holds only in-frame clones and misses some; the assay was immunoSEQ multiplex PCR. The table lists over 80,000 clones, 73% of them singletons. Material: PBMCs. The receptors here all came from a man aged 35 to 55 in good health and CMV-seronegative.

The J gene is TRBJ2-2, the V gene TRBV6-5, with D tentatively TRBD1 (5 bases). The CDR3 covers 15 residues. With 2 bases removed from V and 6 bases from J, the gap between germline ends came to 13 bases. Germline CDR1 and CDR2: MNHEY and SVGAGI. CDR3 in DNA: TGTGCCAGCAGTTACGGCAGGGCATCCCCCGGGGAGCTGTTTTTT. Residues: CASSYGRASPGELFF.

The rearrangement uses TRBV4-1 and TRBJ2-2; TRBD1 matches at 7 bases. This CDR3 has 16 residues. J was trimmed by 7 bases and V by 3 bases; bases with no gene match: 11. Germline loops: CDR1 MGHRA, CDR2 YSYEKL. CDR3 protein: CASSQPNDRVSGELFF. CDR3 sequence (DNA): TGCGCCAGCAGCCAGCCAAATGACAGGGTCAGCGGGGAGCTGTTTTTT.

The chain employs TRBV5-1 and TRBJ2-7; 7 nucleotides align to TRBD2. CDR1 and CDR2 (germline): SGHRS, YFSETQ. The V gene end was trimmed by 0 bases and the J gene end by 4 bases; junction bases not matched to a gene: 7. The CDR3 spans 15 residues. CDR3 coding DNA: TGCGCCAGCAGCTTGGCCATGGGGCGGGGGTACGAGCAGTACTTC. Translation: CASSLAMGRGYEQYF.

This rearrangement joins TRBV21-1 to TRBJ2-7; the D call in the table, TRBD1, was not verified against the DNA. TRBV21-1 is a pseudogene segment. The CDR3 has 12 residues. Here the CDR3 DNA reads TGTGCCAGCAGCACACAGGGATACGAGCAGTACTTC. Translation gives CASSTQGYEQYF.

CDR3 in amino acids: CASSPGQNEETQYF. The CDR3 nucleotides are TGTGCCAGCAGCCCTGGACAGAACGAAGAGACCCAGTACTTC. This chain joins TRBV7-8 and TRBJ2-5; D possibly corresponds to TRBD1 (6 bases). The CDR3 is 14 amino acids. V lost 5 bases, J lost 3 bases, and 13 bases lay in between. From germline, CDR1 is SGHVS and CDR2 FQNEAQ.

This rearrangement joins TRBV18 to TRBJ2-5; D is uncertain. Germline V lookup: CDR1 KGHSH, CDR2 LQKENI. This CDR3 spans 12 amino acids. The V gene lost 2 bases and the J gene lost 5 bases, with 6 bases spanning the gap. The CDR3 nucleotides are TGTGCCAGCTCACCAAACGAGGAGACCCAGTACTTC. Translation gives CASSPNEETQYF.

This clone was seen just once. The J gene is TRBJ2-3, the V gene TRBV19, with D possibly TRBD2 on 5 matching bases. The V gene lost 9 bases and the J gene lost 3 bases, with 13 bases spanning the gap. CDR1 and CDR2 (germline): LNHDA, SQIVND (reference sequence). The CDR3 spans 13 residues. DNA of the CDR3: TGTGCCAGCTCATTGACGGGGACAGATACGCAGTATTTT. This encodes CASSLTGTDTQYF.

The rearrangement uses TRBV6-5 and TRBJ2-7; D might be TRBD2 (5 bases). This CDR3 contains 15 residues. CDR1 is MNHEY, CDR2 SVGAGI, per germline. The V end lost 0 bases, the J end lost 4 bases, and 13 bases lay between the germline ends. In nucleotides, the CDR3 is TGTGCCAGCAGTTACTCGGCAGGATGGGAGTACGAGCAGTACTTC. It codes for CASSYSAGWEYEQYF.

This chain uses TRBV28 with TRBJ2-7; D might be TRBD1 (5 bases). V lost 2 bases to trimming and J lost 3 bases, with 5 bases between them. CDR1 and CDR2 from the germline V gene are MDHEN and SYDVKM. This CDR3 has 12 residues. In DNA form, the CDR3 reads TGTGCCAGCAGTTTAAGGGGCTACGAGCAGTACTTC. It codes for CASSLRGYEQYF.

V gene TRBV5-1 combines with J gene TRBJ2-1, with 10 positions matching TRBD2. Germline V gene sequence: CDR1 SGHRS, CDR2 YFSETQ. V lost 4 bases to trimming and J lost 7 bases; unmatched junction nucleotides: 17. The CDR3 totals 18 residues. The CDR3 DNA sequence: TGCGCCAGCAGCCCTGGGGCTAGCGGGGGCCTAATTTTAAATGAGCAGTTCTTC. This translates into CASSPGASGGLILNEQFF.

The chain has TRBV7-8 and TRBJ2-7; 9 bases match TRBD1. J gave up 3 bases and V 5 bases, and 5 bases lay outside the gene matches. The CDR3 is 14 amino acids. CDR1 and CDR2 from the germline V gene are SGHVS and FQNEAQ. Here the CDR3 DNA reads TGTGCCAGCAGCCCAGCGGGACAGGGCTACGAGCAGTACTTC. Translated, it gives CASSPAGQGYEQYF.

This clone appeared a single time. CDR3 sequence (DNA): TGTGCCAGCAGGACCGGGACAGCATCCTACGAGCAGTACTTC. This translates into CASRTGTASYEQYF. This chain connects TRBV27 to TRBJ2-7; 7 nucleotides agree with TRBD1. The germline gives CDR1 MNHEY, CDR2 SMNVEV (reference sequence). This CDR3 spans 14 amino acids. V was pared by 6 bases and J by 1 base, with 6 bases of the junction left unmatched.

J is TRBJ1-1 and V is TRBV5-1, with D unclear. The V and J ends lost 0 bases and 0 bases respectively, with 9 bases between them. The CDR3 is 15 amino acids. The germline V gene encodes CDR1 SGHRS and CDR2 YFSETQ. The CDR3 is CASSLAVSVNTEAFF. CDR3 coding DNA: TGCGCCAGCAGCTTGGCTGTATCCGTGAACACTGAAGCTTTCTTT.

The gene calls are TRBV19 and TRBJ2-2, with D possibly matching TRBD2 (6 bases). The V gene's germline CDR1 is LNHDA and CDR2 SQIVND (reference sequence). The CDR3 has 15 residues. The V end was cut by 4 bases, the J end by 1 base, with 10 bases between. The CDR3 region is CASSSRGWNTGELFF. The CDR3 nucleotides read TGTGCCAGTAGTAGTCGGGGGTGGAACACCGGGGAGCTGTTTTTT.

The chain links TRBV5-1 to TRBJ2-7, with 10 bases fitting TRBD1. The V and J ends lost 4 bases and 4 bases, in that order; junction bases with no gene match: 8. The germline V gene has CDR1 SGHRS and CDR2 YFSETQ. The CDR3 loop spans 15 amino acids. CDR3: CASSLDRGHVYEQYF. The DNA of the CDR3 is TGCGCCAGCAGCCTCGACAGGGGGCACGTTTACGAGCAGTACTTC.

Notes on this clone: Other DNA sequences in the sample encode the same CDR3. The rearrangement links TRBV25-1 to TRBJ1-1, with D perhaps TRBD1 (5 bases). CDR1 is MGHDK and CDR2 is SYGVNS in the germline V gene. The CDR3 has 13 residues. The V end lost 8 bases, the J end lost 5 bases, and 15 bases lay between the germline ends. The CDR3 reads CASLTRGGTEAFF. The DNA for the CDR3 is TGTGCCAGCTTAACAAGGGGAGGGACTGAAGCTTTCTTT. The whole variable domain, remainder taken from reference TRBV25-1 and TRBJ1-1, is EADIYQTPRYLVIGTGKKITLECSQTMGHDKMYWYQQDPGMELHLIHYSYGVNSTEKGDLSSESTVSRIRTEHFPLTLESARPSHTSQYLCASLTRGGTEAFFGQGTRLTVV.

V and J are TRBV29-1 and TRBJ2-2; D is perhaps TRBD2 (6 bases). Trimming pared 4 bases from V and 0 bases from J, leaving 15 bases between. The V gene's germline CDR1 is SQVTM and CDR2 ANQGSEA. The length of the CDR3 is 16 residues. The CDR3 is CSVATGDWTNTGELFF. The CDR3 DNA reads TGCAGCGTTGCTACCGGGGACTGGACGAACACCGGGGAGCTGTTTTTT.

This clone was picked up a small number of times. The V and J genes are TRBV19 and TRBJ1-1; TRBD1 matches 8 bases. CDR1 LNHDA and CDR2 SQIVND come from the germline V gene (reference sequence). Trimming took 6 bases from V and 3 from J; bases not matched to a gene: 9. The CDR3 runs to 15 residues. The CDR3 DNA reads as TGTGCCAGTAGCTCTGACAGGGGTGGGCACACTGAAGCTTTCTTT. Its protein is CASSSDRGGHTEAFF.

In its sample, this clone was seen once. V usage is TRBV6-6 and J usage is TRBJ2-7, with D possibly being TRBD2 (6 bases). V was pared by 0 bases and J by 1 base, with 7 bases between. CDR1 MNHNY and CDR2 SVGAGI come from the germline V gene (reference sequence). The CDR3 is 14 residues long. The CDR3 protein is CASSYSGGSYEQYF. In DNA form, the CDR3 reads TGTGCCAGCAGTTACTCGGGGGGATCCTACGAGCAGTACTTC.

The genes are TRBV11-2 and TRBJ2-7; no definite D call. This CDR3 is built from 14 residues. Trimming removed 5 bases at V and 1 base at J, with 12 bases between. Per germline, CDR1 SGHAT and CDR2 FQNNGV. DNA for the CDR3: TGTGCCAGCAGCATCTTGGCAGTGTCCTACGAGCAGTACTTC. Translation: CASSILAVSYEQYF.

The rearrangement uses TRBV11-2 and TRBJ1-1; D possibly corresponds to TRBD1 (6 bases). The CDR3 consists of 15 residues. Between the trimmed V and J ends, which lost 2 bases and 0 bases, there was a span of 10 bases. Germline assignment: CDR1 SGHAT and CDR2 FQNNGV. The CDR3 loop is CASSLFAGVNTEAFF. CDR3 DNA: TGTGCCAGCAGCTTATTCGCAGGGGTGAACACTGAAGCTTTCTTT.

The genes are TRBV2 and TRBJ2-7; D might be TRBD2 (7 bases). The V end lost 8 bases, the J end lost 5 bases, and 19 bases lay between the germline ends. This CDR3 contains 14 residues. Germline CDR1 SNHLY, CDR2 FYNNEI. DNA of the CDR3: TGTGCCAGCGAAGAGAGGGGGGGTCCCGACGAGCAGTACTTC. Its translation is CASEERGGPDEQYF.

This sequence joins TRBV4-2 and TRBJ2-5; 8 bases fit TRBD2. Germline values: CDR1 LGHNA, CDR2 YNFKEQ. Unmatched junction bases numbered 12, after V lost 2 bases and J lost 7 bases. The CDR3 runs to 16 residues. CDR3 protein: CASSQREAGEALTQYF. The CDR3 DNA reads as TGTGCCAGCAGCCAACGCGAAGCGGGGGAGGCGTTGACCCAGTACTTC.

V is TRBV5-1 and J is TRBJ2-1, with D possibly TRBD2 on 5 matching bases. This CDR3 contains 14 residues. CDR1 is SGHRS, CDR2 YFSETQ, per germline. Trimming left V 5 bases short and J 7 bases short, with 16 bases between. CDR3 protein: CASSVSREKNEQFF. DNA of the CDR3: TGCGCCAGCAGTGTGTCTAGGGAGAAAAATGAGCAGTTCTTC.

The chain joins TRBV28 to TRBJ2-5; 10 positions match TRBD1. Trimming took 3 bases from V and 5 from J; bases not matched to a gene: 12. This CDR3 is built from 17 residues. Germline V gene data show CDR1 as MDHEN and CDR2 as SYDVKM. CDR3 sequence reads: CASSFPGQGGKLETQYF. The CDR3 DNA sequence: TGTGCCAGCAGTTTCCCAGGACAGGGGGGGAAGTTGGAGACCCAGTACTTC.

This sequence joins TRBV10-3 and TRBJ2-5; D might be TRBD1 (6 bases). V lost 0 bases and J 5 bases, leaving 16 bases between the germline ends. Germline V gene data show CDR1 as ENHRY and CDR2 as SYGVKD. The CDR3 covers 16 residues. DNA of the CDR3: TGTGCCATCAGTGAGTCAGCCAGGGGTACTTTGGAGACCCAGTACTTC. This translates into CAISESARGTLETQYF.

The gene calls are TRBV5-6 and TRBJ2-7; possibly TRBD2 for D (5 bases). The germline V and J ends were trimmed by 4 bases and 7 bases, with 21 bases remaining between them. This CDR3 has 15 residues. The germline CDR1 and CDR2 sequences are SGHDT and YYEEEE. This CDR3 reads CASSLSWAPWREQYF. CDR3 DNA: TGTGCCAGCAGCCTGTCGTGGGCCCCCTGGAGGGAGCAGTACTTC.

The rearrangement links TRBV11-2 to TRBJ2-5, with 7 bases identical to TRBD2. This CDR3 is built from 15 residues. CDR1 is SGHAT, CDR2 FQNNGV, per germline. Trimming took 1 base from V and 5 from J; bases not matched to a gene: 7. In DNA form, the CDR3 reads TGTGCCAGCAGCTTAGGGCGGGGGATCGGGGAGACCCAGTACTTC. Amino acid sequence: CASSLGRGIGETQYF.